The source of this T cell receptor beta chain is a study of post-analysis software for immune sequencing data. Study findings and constraints: Under F measure analysis, samples from one preparation batch co-clustered strongly. With TRBV5-6, TRBV5-1 and TRBV20-1 included, about five TRBV segments were more frequent in patients than in controls.

Prepared TCR beta cDNA libraries contained unique molecular identifiers. TCRdb re-called the PCR reads with MiXCR, one entry per CDR3 protein. The table shows roughly 430,000 distinct CDR3 sequences, with approximately 42% occurring only once. This clonotype was counted between two and nine times. The target antigen is unknown. V was pared by 2 bases and J by 6 bases, with 9 bases of the junction left unmatched. There are 15 residues in the CDR3. Germline V CDR1 and CDR2: MNHEY, SVGAGI. Sequenced sample: blood. The rearrangement joins TRBV6-5 to TRBJ1-2, with TRBD1 matching over 7 bases. The receptor comes from a girl aged 2 to 10 with multiple sclerosis. CDR3 DNA: TGTGCCAGCAGTTACGGGGGACAGCTCTACAATGGCTACACCTTC. Translation: CASSYGGQLYNGYTF.